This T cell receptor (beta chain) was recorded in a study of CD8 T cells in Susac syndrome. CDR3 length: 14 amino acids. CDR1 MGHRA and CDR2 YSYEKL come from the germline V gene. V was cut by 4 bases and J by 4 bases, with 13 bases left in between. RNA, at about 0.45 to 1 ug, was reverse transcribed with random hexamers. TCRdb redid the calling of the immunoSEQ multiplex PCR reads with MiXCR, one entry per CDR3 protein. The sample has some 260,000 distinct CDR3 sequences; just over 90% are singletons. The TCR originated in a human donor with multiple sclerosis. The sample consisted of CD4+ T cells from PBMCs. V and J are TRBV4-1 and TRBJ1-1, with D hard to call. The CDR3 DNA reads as TGCGCCAGCAGCCCCCCTCAGAGGCGCACTGAAGCTTTCTTT. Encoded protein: CASSPPQRRTEAFF.